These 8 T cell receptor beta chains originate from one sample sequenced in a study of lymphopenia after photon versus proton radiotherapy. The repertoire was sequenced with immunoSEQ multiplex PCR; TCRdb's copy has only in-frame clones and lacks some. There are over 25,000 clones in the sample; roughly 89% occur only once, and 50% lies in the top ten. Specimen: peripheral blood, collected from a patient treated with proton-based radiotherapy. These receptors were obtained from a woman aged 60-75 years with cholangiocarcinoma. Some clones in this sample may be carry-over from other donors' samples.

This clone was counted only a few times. CDR3 amino acids: CASSQLTTGGEKLFF. For the CDR3, the DNA is TGCGCCAGCAGCCAATTAACGACAGGTGGGGAAAAACTGTTTTTT. V gene TRBV4-1 combines with J gene TRBJ1-4; D possibly corresponds to TRBD1 (6 bases). The CDR3 sequence is 15 residues long. Trimming left V 2 bases short and J 8 bases short, with 15 bases between. Per germline, CDR1 MGHRA and CDR2 YSYEKL.

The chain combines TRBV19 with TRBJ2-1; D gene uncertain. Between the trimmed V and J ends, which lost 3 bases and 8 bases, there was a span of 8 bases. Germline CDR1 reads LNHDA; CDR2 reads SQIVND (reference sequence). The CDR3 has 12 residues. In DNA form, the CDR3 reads TGTGCCAGTAGTATTACAAGGTATGAGCAGTTCTTC. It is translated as CASSITRYEQFF.

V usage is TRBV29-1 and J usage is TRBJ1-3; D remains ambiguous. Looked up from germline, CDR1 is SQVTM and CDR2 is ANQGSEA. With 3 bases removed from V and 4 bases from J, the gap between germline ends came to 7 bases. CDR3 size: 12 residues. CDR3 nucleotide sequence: TGCAGCGTTGACCGTGGGGGAAACACCATATATTTT. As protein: CSVDRGGNTIYF. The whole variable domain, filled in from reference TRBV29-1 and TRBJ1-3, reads SAVISQKPSRDICQRGTSLTIQCQVDSQVTMMFWYRQQPGQSLTLIATANQGSEATYESGFVIDKFPISRPNLTFSTLTVSNMSPEDSSIYLCSVDRGGNTIYFGEGSWLTVV.

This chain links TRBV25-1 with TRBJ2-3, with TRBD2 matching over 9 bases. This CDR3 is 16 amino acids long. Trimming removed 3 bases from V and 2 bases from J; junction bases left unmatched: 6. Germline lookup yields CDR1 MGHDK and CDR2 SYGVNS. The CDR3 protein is CASSDPSGGFTDTQYF. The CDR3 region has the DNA TGTGCCAGCAGTGATCCGAGCGGGGGGTTCACAGATACGCAGTATTTT.

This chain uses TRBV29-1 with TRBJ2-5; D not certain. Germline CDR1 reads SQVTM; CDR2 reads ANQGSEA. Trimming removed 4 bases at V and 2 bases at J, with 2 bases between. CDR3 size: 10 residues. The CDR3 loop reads CSVGQETQYF. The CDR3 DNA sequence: TGCAGCGTTGGGCAAGAGACCCAGTACTTC.

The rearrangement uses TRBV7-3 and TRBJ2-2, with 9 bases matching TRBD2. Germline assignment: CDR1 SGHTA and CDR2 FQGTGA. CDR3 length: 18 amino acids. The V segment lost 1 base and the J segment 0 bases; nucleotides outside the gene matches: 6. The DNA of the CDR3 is TGTGCCAGCAGCTTAAGGAGCGGGGGGCTGACGAACACCGGGGAGCTGTTTTTT. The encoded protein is CASSLRSGGLTNTGELFF.

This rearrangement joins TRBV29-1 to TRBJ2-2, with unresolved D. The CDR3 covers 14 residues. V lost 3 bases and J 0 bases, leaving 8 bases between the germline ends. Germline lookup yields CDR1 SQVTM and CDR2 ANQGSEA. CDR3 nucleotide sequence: TGCAGCGTTGAGGTACAGTCGAACACCGGGGAGCTGTTTTTT. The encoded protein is CSVEVQSNTGELFF.

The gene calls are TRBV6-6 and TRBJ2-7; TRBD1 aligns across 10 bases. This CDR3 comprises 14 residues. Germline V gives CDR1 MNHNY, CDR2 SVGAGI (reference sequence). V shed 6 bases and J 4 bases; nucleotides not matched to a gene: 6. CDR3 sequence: CASSGTGVWYEQYF. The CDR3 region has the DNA TGTGCCAGCAGCGGGACAGGGGTGTGGTACGAGCAGTACTTC.